These 28 T cell receptor beta chains originate from one sample sequenced in a study of read filtering for tumor transcriptome and immune sequencing. The library was built from roughly 400 ng RNA with molecular barcoded adaptors for alpha/delta and beta/gamma chains. TCRdb reprocessed the reads via MiXCR and lists one record per CDR3 protein. The table includes 39,000 or so distinct CDR3 sequences, under 15% detected once. Material for sequencing was a population of CD138-negative cells sorted from bone marrow. All receptors come from a donor aged 40 or over with multiple myeloma.

The chain recombines TRBV6-6 with TRBJ2-5; tentatively, D is TRBD1 or TRBD2 (5 bases each). The V and J ends lost 5 bases and 7 bases respectively, with 20 bases between them. The CDR3 contains 15 residues. Per germline, CDR1 MNHNY and CDR2 SVGAGI (reference sequence). The CDR3 protein is CASSSYRDARGTQYF. CDR3 sequence (DNA): TGTGCCAGCAGTAGCTACCGGGACGCACGGGGGACCCAGTACTTC.

This clonotype was seen many times. The chain combines TRBV28 with TRBJ2-5; TRBD2 might be the D (6 bases). There are 13 residues in the CDR3. V was pared by 2 bases and J by 5 bases, with 9 bases between. The germline CDR1 and CDR2 sequences are MDHEN and SYDVKM. The CDR3 spells CASSLIGRETQYF. DNA of the CDR3: TGTGCCAGCAGTTTAATAGGGAGGGAGACCCAGTACTTC.

In this sample, this clonotype turned up a few times. The rearrangement joins TRBV5-6 to TRBJ2-5; D might be TRBD1 (6 bases). From germline, CDR1 is SGHDT and CDR2 YYEEEE. The CDR3 is 14 residues long. V was shortened by 4 bases and J by 6 bases, with 16 bases between the two germline ends. CDR3 region: CASSPGHPMKTQYF. In DNA, the CDR3 is TGTGCCAGCAGCCCGGGACACCCAATGAAGACCCAGTACTTC.

This clonotype has at least ten counts. The V and J genes are TRBV11-2 and TRBJ2-7, with 10 bases that match TRBD2. The V and J ends lost 1 base and 5 bases, in that order; junction bases with no gene match: 5. Germline V gene sequence: CDR1 SGHAT, CDR2 FQNNGV. The CDR3 sequence is 15 residues long. The CDR3 loop is CASSLGPGTSDEQYF. The CDR3 bases are TGTGCCAGCAGCTTAGGTCCCGGGACTAGCGACGAGCAGTACTTC.

This clonotype came up many times. The chain has TRBV7-9 and TRBJ2-7; TRBD1 might be the D (6 bases). Per germline, CDR1 SEHNR and CDR2 FQNEAQ (reference sequence). V was trimmed by 7 bases and J by 4 bases, leaving 20 bases between them. The CDR3 is made up of 15 amino acids. The CDR3 spells CASTWVEQGSYEQYF. CDR3 DNA: TGTGCCAGCACCTGGGTGGAACAGGGAAGTTACGAGCAGTACTTC.

The chain has TRBV7-2 and TRBJ2-1; 9 positions match TRBD2. The CDR3 length is 14 residues. Germline CDR1 is SGHTA and CDR2 is FQGNSA. After removal of 3 bases from V and 10 bases from J, the junction contained 7 bases not matched to a gene. CDR3 sequence (DNA): TGTGCCAGCAGCTTCATCGCGGGAGGGGGGGAGCAGTTCTTC. Translated, it gives CASSFIAGGGEQFF.

This chain uses TRBV7-2 with TRBJ1-4; 11 nucleotides match TRBD1. Looked up from germline, CDR1 is SGHTA and CDR2 is FQGNSA. This CDR3 comprises 15 residues. V lost 4 bases, J lost 8 bases, and 6 bases stayed unmatched. CDR3 in amino acids: CASSCLRDRGEKLFF. The CDR3 coding sequence is TGTGCCAGCAGCTGCCTCCGGGACAGGGGGGAAAAACTGTTTTTT.

The V call is TRBV6-4, the J call TRBJ2-1; 8 bases fit TRBD2. CDR3 size: 13 residues. The germline CDR1 and CDR2 sequences are MRHNA and SNTAGT. The ends lost 6 bases at V and 6 bases at J; junction bases unmatched: 4. CDR3 DNA: TGTGCCAGCAGCGGGAGGGGAGGCAATGAGCAGTTCTTC. It yields the protein CASSGRGGNEQFF.

For this clonotype: This is likely an artifact of a read error, given a far larger clone one base away. The rearrangement joins TRBV12-3 or TRBV12-4 to TRBJ1-5; weak D call: TRBD1 (5 bases). CDR3 length: 15 residues. Trimming removed 6 bases from V and 2 bases from J, with 14 bases in between. In nucleotides, the CDR3 is TGTGCCAGCAGCCTTGGGGACTATGGCAATCAGCCCCAGCATTTT. Its translation: CASSLGDYGNQPQHF.

This clonotype was detected many times. The gene calls are TRBV7-2 and TRBJ2-1; 13 bases are a match to TRBD2. Germline CDR1 is SGHTA and CDR2 is FQGNSA. The CDR3 has 18 amino acids. Trimming removed 5 bases from V and 2 bases from J; junction bases left unmatched: 9. DNA of the CDR3: TGTGCCAGCAGCGCCCTACTAGCGGGAGGGCCAACCTACAATGAGCAGTTCTTC. As protein: CASSALLAGGPTYNEQFF. Based on the CDR3 plus reference TRBV7-2 and TRBJ2-1, the full variable domain is GAGVSQSPSNKVTEKGKDVELRCDPISGHTALYWYRQSLGQGLEFLIYFQGNSAPDKSGLPSDRFSAERTGGSVSTLTIQRTQQEDSAVYLCASSALLAGGPTYNEQFFGPGTRLTVL.

Remarks on this clonotype: Given a far larger clone just one base away, this is likely a sequencing read error. The chain has TRBV11-1 and TRBJ2-1; unclear D gene. This CDR3 region has 18 residues. Germline assignment: CDR1 SGHAT and CDR2 FQDESV (reference sequence). The CDR3, as DNA: TGCGCCAGCAGCCAAGTTAGGCCACAACTAACTCGCCCCAATGAGCAGTTCTTC. This codes for CASSQVRPQLTRPNEQFF.

This clonotype was observed many times. The chain links TRBV7-9 to TRBJ1-1; tentatively, D is TRBD1 (5 bases). The V end lost 2 bases, the J end lost 8 bases, and 12 bases lay between the germline ends. Germline V CDR1 and CDR2: SEHNR, FQNEAQ (reference sequence). The CDR3 runs 13 residues. CDR3 loop: CASSLQGSSEAFF. DNA for the CDR3: TGTGCCAGCAGCTTACAGGGCAGTTCGGAAGCTTTCTTT.

At least ten counts were recorded for this clonotype. The chain recombines TRBV18 with TRBJ2-6; 7 nucleotides agree with TRBD1. After removal of 4 bases from V and 0 bases from J, the junction contained 6 bases not matched to a gene. CDR1 and CDR2 from the germline V gene are KGHSH and LQKENI. The CDR3 consists of 17 residues. For the CDR3, the DNA is TGTGCCAGCTCACAAACGACAGGGACCTCTGGGGCCAACGTCCTGACTTTC. Translated: CASSQTTGTSGANVLTF.

This clonotype was recorded many times. The chain recombines TRBV20-1 with TRBJ2-3, with 7 bases lining up with TRBD2. Unmatched junction bases numbered 1, after V lost 1 base and J lost 0 bases. Germline CDR1 reads DFQATT; CDR2 reads SNEGSKA (reference sequence). The CDR3 contains 14 residues. CDR3: CSARGSGSTDTQYF. CDR3 nucleotide sequence: TGCAGTGCTAGAGGTAGCGGGAGCACAGATACGCAGTATTTT.

This clonotype was seen only a few times. The chain joins TRBV29-1 to TRBJ1-5; D unclear. Germline CDR1 is SQVTM and CDR2 is ANQGSEA. The CDR3 is 14 residues long. Trimming left V 4 bases short and J 6 bases short, with 16 bases between. This CDR3 is CSVVPGNSGQPQHF. The CDR3 nucleotides read TGCAGCGTTGTCCCAGGTAACTCCGGTCAGCCCCAGCATTTT.

As concerns this clonotype: A much larger clone lies one base from this, so it may be a read error. The rearrangement joins TRBV3-1 to TRBJ2-5; 7 bases align to TRBD2. The ends lost 2 bases at V and 5 bases at J; junction bases unmatched: 14. The CDR3 runs to 17 residues. Germline V lookup: CDR1 LGHDT, CDR2 YNNKEL (reference sequence). CDR3 protein: CASSQSLDRGDEETQYF. The CDR3, as DNA: TGTGCCAGCAGCCAATCCCTTGATCGGGGGGACGAGGAGACCCAGTACTTC.

This clonotype is medium-sized in the sample. The rearrangement joins TRBV7-9 to TRBJ2-4; tentatively, D is TRBD2 (6 bases). Trimming stripped 5 bases from V and 2 bases from J, with 13 bases between. Germline loops: CDR1 SEHNR, CDR2 FQNEAQ (reference sequence). This CDR3 region has 15 residues. In DNA form, the CDR3 reads TGTGCCAGCAGCCCCCCCACTAGCTCCAAAAACATTCAGTACTTC. This gives the protein CASSPPTSSKNIQYF.

V and J are TRBV19 and TRBJ2-1; 7 nucleotides align to TRBD1. V lost 0 bases to trimming and J lost 12 bases; unmatched junction nucleotides: 8. This CDR3 region has 14 residues. Germline CDR1 LNHDA, CDR2 SQIVND (reference sequence). CDR3 nucleotides: TGTGCCAGTAGTATAGACCCTCCCGGGACAGCGCAGTTCTTC. This translates into CASSIDPPGTAQFF.

Concerning this clonotype itself: Mismatch with germline at one junction end may stem from a read error. This chain joins TRBV24-1 and TRBJ2-3; D is unresolved. Germline assignment: CDR1 KGHDR and CDR2 SFDVKD. The length of the CDR3 is 14 residues. CDR3 region: CATSPETNTDTLYF. The CDR3 region has the DNA TGTGCCACCAGCCCGGAGACAAACACAGATACGCTGTACTTT.

On this clonotype itself: The CDR3 does not end in the conserved phenylalanine or tryptophan, so this is likely a read error. The CDR3 region is CANRPGRRGSYNEQFL. In nucleotides, the CDR3 is TGTGCCAACAGGCCCGGTAGGCGGGGCTCCTACAATGAGCAGTTCCTC. This chain links TRBV28 with TRBJ2-1; possible D gene TRBD2, 6 bases. CDR3 length: 16 amino acids. Trimming took 10 bases from V and 0 from J, leaving 19 bases between them. The germline V gene has CDR1 MDHEN and CDR2 SYDVKM.

This clonotype was detected ten times or more. J is TRBJ2-7 and V is TRBV30, with D tentatively TRBD2 (6 bases). Germline assignment: CDR1 GTSNPN and CDR2 SVGIG (reference sequence). This CDR3 is 11 amino acids long. The V end lost 8 bases, the J end lost 9 bases, and 17 bases lay between the germline ends. Written as DNA, the CDR3 is TGTGCCGGAGGGTCCTTACTATCGCAGTACTTC. This sequence encodes CAGGSLLSQYF.

This clonotype was picked up many times. The chain is built from TRBV12-3 or TRBV12-4 and TRBJ1-1, with no clear D. The germline V and J ends were trimmed by 5 bases and 4 bases, with 8 bases remaining between them. The CDR3 spans 12 residues. For the CDR3, the DNA is TGTGCCAGCAGTGAACAGCTCACTGAAGCTTTCTTT. This sequence encodes CASSEQLTEAFF.

In this sample, this clonotype turned up a few times. This chain connects TRBV27 to TRBJ2-3, with D perhaps TRBD2 (6 bases). CDR1 MNHEY and CDR2 SMNVEV come from the germline V gene (reference sequence). This CDR3 has 16 residues. V was cut by 2 bases and J by 4 bases, with 16 bases left in between. The CDR3 DNA follows: TGTGCCAGCAGTTTACGGGACTCCCTCCGGCCAGATACGCAGTATTTT. Amino acid sequence: CASSLRDSLRPDTQYF.

This clonotype came up many times. The chain employs TRBV3-1 and TRBJ1-4; D not resolved. This CDR3 has 14 amino acids. Germline lookup yields CDR1 LGHDT and CDR2 YNNKEL (reference sequence). Between the trimmed V and J ends, which lost 0 bases and 3 bases, there was a span of 5 bases. The CDR3, as DNA: TGTGCCAGCAGCCAAGATTTGGCTAATGAAAAACTGTTTTTT. It codes for CASSQDLANEKLFF. Looking up the rest from reference TRBV3-1 and TRBJ1-4 gives the full variable domain: DTAVSQTPKYLVTQMGNDKSIKCEQNLGHDTMYWYKQDSKKFLKIMFSYNNKELIINETVPNRFSPKSPDKAHLNLHINSLELGDSAVYFCASSQDLANEKLFFGSGTQLSVL.

This clonotype has a count of ten or more. The rearrangement uses TRBV20-1 and TRBJ1-5; TRBD1 matches 9 bases. Trimming removed 6 bases from V and 4 bases from J; junction bases left unmatched: 7. Germline CDR1 and CDR2: DFQATT and SNEGSKA (reference sequence). This CDR3 spans 14 amino acids. The CDR3 sequence is CSAGQGNGNQPQHF. For the CDR3, the DNA is TGCAGTGCCGGACAGGGGAATGGGAATCAGCCCCAGCATTTT.

This clonotype was detected many times. The chain combines TRBV30 with TRBJ2-1; 9 bases are a match to TRBD2. Trimming cost V 3 bases and J 6 bases; bases outside gene matches: 6. There are 14 residues in the CDR3. Germline loops: CDR1 GTSNPN, CDR2 SVGIG (reference sequence). CDR3 nucleotides: TGTGCCTGGAGAATAGCGGGAGCGGGCAATGAGCAGTTCTTC. It codes for CAWRIAGAGNEQFF.

This clonotype was recorded many times. V is TRBV6-5 and J is TRBJ2-1; 8 bases are shared with TRBD2. From germline, CDR1 is MNHEY and CDR2 SVGAGI. This CDR3 has 17 amino acids. V lost 4 bases, J lost 4 bases, and 12 bases stayed unmatched. The CDR3 protein is CASSSTGILADYNEQFF. In DNA, the CDR3 is TGTGCCAGCAGTTCGACGGGAATACTAGCGGATTACAATGAGCAGTTCTTC.

This chain links TRBV19 with TRBJ1-5, with D uncertain. CDR1 LNHDA and CDR2 SQIVND come from the germline V gene (reference sequence). The CDR3 contains 12 residues. Deletions cut 7 bases from V and 7 bases from J, with 11 bases between. CDR3 bases: TGTGCCAGTAAGAAGGCCGGGCAGCCCCAGCATTTT. It encodes CASKKAGQPQHF.